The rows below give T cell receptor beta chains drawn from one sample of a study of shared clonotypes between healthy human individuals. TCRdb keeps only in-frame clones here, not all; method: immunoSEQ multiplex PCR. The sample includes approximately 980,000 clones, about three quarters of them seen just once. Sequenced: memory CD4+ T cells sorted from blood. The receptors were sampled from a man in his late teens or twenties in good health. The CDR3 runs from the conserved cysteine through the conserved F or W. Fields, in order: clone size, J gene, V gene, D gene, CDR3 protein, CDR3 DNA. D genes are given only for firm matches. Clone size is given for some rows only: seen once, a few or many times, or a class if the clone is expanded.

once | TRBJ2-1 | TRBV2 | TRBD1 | CASSEGWGQAEFF | TGTGCCAGCAGTGAAGGATGGGGACAGGCAGAGTTCTTC
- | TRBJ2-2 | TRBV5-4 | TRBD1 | CASSLFKGADPGELFF | TGTGCCAGCAGCTTGTTCAAGGGGGCCGATCCCGGGGAGCTGTTTTTT
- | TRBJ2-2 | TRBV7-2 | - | CASQKGQERTGELFF | TGTGCCAGCCAAAAAGGGCAAGAGAGGACCGGGGAGCTGTTTTTT
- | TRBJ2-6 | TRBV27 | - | CASSTRDTGANVLTF | TGTGCCAGCAGTACCAGGGACACTGGGGCCAACGTCCTGACTTTC
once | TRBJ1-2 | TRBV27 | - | CASSLVFGAGYTF | TGTGCCAGCAGTTTAGTGTTTGGGGCAGGCTACACCTTC
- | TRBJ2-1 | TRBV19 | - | CASSRLGNEQFF | TGTGCCAGTAGTCGCCTGGGAAATGAGCAGTTCTTC
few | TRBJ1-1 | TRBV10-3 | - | CAVRQERNTEAFF | TGTGCCGTTCGACAGGAACGGAACACTGAAGCTTTCTTT
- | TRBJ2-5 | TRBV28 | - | CASRLGGLETQYF | TGTGCCAGCAGGCTCGGGGGGCTTGAGACCCAGTACTTC
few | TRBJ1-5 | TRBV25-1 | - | CASSVGMGNQPQHF | TGTGCCAGCAGTGTAGGGATGGGTAATCAGCCCCAGCATTTT
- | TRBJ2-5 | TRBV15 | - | CATSRERQLYSQETQYF | TGTGCCACCAGCAGAGAGCGGCAACTCTATTCCCAAGAGACCCAGTACTTC
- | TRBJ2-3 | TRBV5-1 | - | CASSLEPGVDTQYF | TGCGCCAGCAGCTTGGAGCCAGGGGTGGATACGCAGTATTTT
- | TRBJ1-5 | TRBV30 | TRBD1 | CAWSVPGTGAGQPQHF | TGTGCCTGGAGTGTACCGGGCACAGGGGCTGGTCAGCCCCAGCATTTT
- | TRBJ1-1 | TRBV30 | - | CAWSTTGANTEAFF | TGTGCCTGGAGTACGACAGGAGCGAACACTGAAGCTTTCTTT
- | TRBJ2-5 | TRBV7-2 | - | CASSIGGQETQYF | TGTGCCAGCAGTATAGGGGGTCAAGAGACCCAGTACTTC
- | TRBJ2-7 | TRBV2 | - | CASSTGRTYEQYF | TGTGCCAGCTCGACGGGGCGTACCTACGAGCAGTACTTC
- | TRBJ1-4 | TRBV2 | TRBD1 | CASTRDRGPNEKLFF | TGTGCCAGCACCAGAGACAGGGGGCCTAATGAAAAACTGTTTTTT
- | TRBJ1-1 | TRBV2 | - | CASTPTPNTEAFF | TGTGCCAGCACCCCGACACCGAACACTGAAGCTTTCTTT
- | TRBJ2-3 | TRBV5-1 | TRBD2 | CASSETSGRGTDTQYF | TGCGCCAGCAGCGAAACTAGCGGGAGAGGCACAGATACGCAGTATTTT
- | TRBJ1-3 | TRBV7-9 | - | CASSLPGLVENTIYF | TGTGCCAGCAGCTTACCAGGGTTAGTTGAAAACACCATATATTTT
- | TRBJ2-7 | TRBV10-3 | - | CAISSGTGHYEQYF | TGTGCCATCAGCTCCGGGACTGGACACTACGAGCAGTACTTC
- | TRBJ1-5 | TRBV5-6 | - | CASSSGVLLTNQPQHF | TGTGCCAGCAGCTCGGGGGTGCTCCTGACCAATCAGCCCCAGCATTTT
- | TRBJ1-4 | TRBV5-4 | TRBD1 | CASSLIGTGGDEKLFF | TGTGCCAGCAGCTTGATTGGGACAGGGGGGGATGAAAAACTGTTTTTT
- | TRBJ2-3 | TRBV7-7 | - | CASSFGRTGTDTQYF | TGTGCTAGCAGCTTCGGGCGGACCGGCACAGATACGCAGTATTTT
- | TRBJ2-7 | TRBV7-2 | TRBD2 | CASSFLAGDSYEQYF | TGTGCCAGCAGCTTCTTAGCGGGAGACTCCTACGAGCAGTACTTC
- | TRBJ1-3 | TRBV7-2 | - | CASSVDSSSGNTIYF | TGTGCCAGCAGCGTCGACAGTAGCTCTGGAAACACCATATATTTT
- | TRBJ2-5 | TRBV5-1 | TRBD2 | CASRTSGQETQYF | TGCGCCAGCAGGACTAGCGGACAAGAGACCCAGTACTTC
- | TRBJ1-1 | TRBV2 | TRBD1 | CASSEESGGEAFF | TGTGCCAGCAGTGAGGAGTCAGGGGGTGAAGCTTTCTTT
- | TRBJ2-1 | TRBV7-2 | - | CASSPVAGGPGNEQFF | TGTGCCAGCAGCCCGGTGGCAGGGGGGCCGGGGAATGAGCAGTTCTTC
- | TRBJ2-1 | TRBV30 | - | CAWIRPSSYNEQFF | TGTGCCTGGATTCGGCCGAGCTCCTACAATGAGCAGTTCTTC
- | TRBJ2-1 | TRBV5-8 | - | CASSLGVGLHEQFF | TGTGCCAGCAGCTTGGGGGTCGGATTGCATGAGCAGTTCTTC
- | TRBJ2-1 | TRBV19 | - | CASRREGRLSGNEQFF | TGTGCCAGTAGACGCGAGGGGCGCCTATCGGGCAATGAGCAGTTCTTC
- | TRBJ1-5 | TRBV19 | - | CASSIVEGNQPQHF | TGTGCCAGTAGTATAGTGGAGGGGAATCAGCCCCAGCATTTT
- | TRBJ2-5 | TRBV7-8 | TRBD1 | CASSPDRTQETQYF | TGTGCCAGCAGCCCGGACAGGACCCAAGAGACCCAGTACTTC
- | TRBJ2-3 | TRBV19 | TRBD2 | CASSNRASGIGDTQYF | TGTGCCAGTAGTAATAGGGCTAGCGGAATTGGGGATACGCAGTATTTT
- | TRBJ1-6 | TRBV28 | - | CAIQGSSYNSPLHF | TGTGCCATCCAAGGGAGCTCCTATAATTCACCCCTCCACTTT
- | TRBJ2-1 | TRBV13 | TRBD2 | CASSPLQGLGQDNEQFF | TGTGCCAGCAGCCCCCTTCAGGGACTAGGTCAAGACAATGAGCAGTTCTTC
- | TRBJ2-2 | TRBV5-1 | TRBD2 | CASSRTSGSVLGGELFF | TGCGCCAGCAGCAGGACTAGCGGGAGTGTTTTAGGCGGGGAGCTGTTTTTT
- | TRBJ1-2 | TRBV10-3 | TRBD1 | CAISTQGGGSYGYTF | TGTGCCATCAGCACCCAGGGAGGGGGCTCCTATGGCTACACCTTC
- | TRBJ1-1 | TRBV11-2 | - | CASSLGPGPNTEAFF | TGTGCCAGCAGCTTGGGTCCAGGCCCGAACACTGAAGCTTTCTTT